The next 12 T cell receptor beta chains were all read from a single sample in a study of OX40 agonist ivuxolimab in advanced cancers. Data came from immunoSEQ multiplex PCR; TCRdb stores just in-frame clones and leaves some out. The profile shows under 20,000 clones, more than 70% of them singletons. Source: CD4+ or CD8+ T cells sorted from blood, taken in a trial of the OX40 agonist ivuxolimab. These receptors were collected from an adult with an advanced solid tumor such as melanoma, head and neck, liver or kidney cancer.

This chain uses TRBV15 with TRBJ1-4; D unresolved. CDR1 is LNHNV, CDR2 YYDKDF, per germline (reference sequence). Trimming took off 1 base at V and 8 bases at J, with 17 bases between the two ends. There are 16 residues in the CDR3. The CDR3 DNA follows: TGTGCCACCAGCAGAGCGGAGGGCCCCCCGGAGGAAAAACTGTTTTTT. It yields the protein CATSRAEGPPEEKLFF.

This chain connects TRBV5-1 to TRBJ2-2; perhaps TRBD2 as D (5 bases). The ends were cut back, 5 bases at V and 1 base at J, with 27 bases in the middle. This CDR3 is 20 amino acids long. Germline V gene lookup returns CDR1 SGHRS and CDR2 YFSETQ. CDR3 DNA: TGCGCCAGCAGTTTACTAAACGGGGAAGTGCTGATTCTGAACACCGGGGAGCTGTTTTTT. This gives the protein CASSLLNGEVLILNTGELFF.

The rearrangement joins TRBV29-1 to TRBJ2-7; TRBD2 agrees at 11 bases. The CDR3 spans 15 residues. Per germline, CDR1 SQVTM and CDR2 ANQGSEA. V was clipped by 2 bases and J by 2 bases; unmatched bases: 5. The CDR3 nucleotides read TGCAGCGTTGAACCCACTAGCGGGGGAGCCTACGAGCAGTACTTC. Protein: CSVEPTSGGAYEQYF.

V gene TRBV6-5 combines with J gene TRBJ2-1; D unresolved. The CDR3 sequence is 13 residues long. Germline V gene lookup returns CDR1 MNHEY and CDR2 SVGAGI. Trimming shortened V by 2 bases and J by 4 bases, and 6 bases separated the two germline ends. CDR3 nucleotide sequence: TGTGCCAGCAGTTACGGGCTTTACAATGAGCAGTTCTTC. It is translated as CASSYGLYNEQFF.

The chain couples TRBV10-3 to TRBJ2-6; 7 positions match TRBD1. J gave up 0 bases and V 6 bases, and 17 bases lay outside the gene matches. There are 20 residues in the CDR3. CDR1 ENHRY and CDR2 SYGVKD come from the germline V gene. The DNA of the CDR3 is TGTGCCATCAGCCCGCAGGGGGTCCGATTCGAAGACTCTGGGGCCAACGTCCTGACTTTC. Translating it yields CAISPQGVRFEDSGANVLTF.

The chain is built from TRBV7-9 and TRBJ1-1; tentative D call: TRBD1 (6 bases). Trimming pared 3 bases from V and 5 bases from J, leaving 13 bases between. The CDR3 runs 14 residues. In germline, CDR1 is SEHNR, CDR2 FQNEAQ (reference sequence). The CDR3 loop reads CASSLDSLSTEAFF. In nucleotides, the CDR3 is TGTGCCAGCAGCTTGGACAGCCTGAGTACTGAAGCTTTCTTT. Complete variable domain (other parts from reference TRBV7-9 and TRBJ1-1): DTGVSQNPRHKITKRGQNVTFRCDPISEHNRLYWYRQTLGQGPEFLTYFQNEAQLEKSRLLSDRFSAERPKGSFSTLEIQRTEQGDSAMYLCASSLDSLSTEAFFGQGTRLTVV.

The chain joins TRBV7-9 to TRBJ1-1; D perhaps matches TRBD1 (5 bases). CDR3 length: 15 residues. The V end lost 5 bases, the J end lost 0 bases, and 13 bases lay between the germline ends. Looked up from germline, CDR1 is SEHNR and CDR2 is FQNEAQ (reference sequence). DNA for the CDR3: TGTGCCAGCAGCAGCAAAAGGGGTCTGAACACTGAAGCTTTCTTT. This codes for CASSSKRGLNTEAFF.

This chain joins TRBV9 and TRBJ1-2; a possible D gene is TRBD1 (5 bases). The CDR3 contains 16 residues. Trimming cost V 0 bases and J 5 bases, with 17 bases left between them. From germline, CDR1 is SGDLS and CDR2 YYNGEE. The CDR3 is CASSVEGLLDLYGYTF. Here the CDR3 DNA reads TGTGCCAGCAGCGTAGAGGGGCTCCTCGACCTTTATGGCTACACCTTC.

This clone was recorded once. The chain recombines TRBV27 with TRBJ1-5; TRBD1 agrees at 12 bases. With V trimmed by 7 bases and J by 6 bases, 7 bases remained unmatched. CDR1 and CDR2 from the germline V gene are MNHEY and SMNVEV (reference sequence). The CDR3 extends over 15 amino acids. The CDR3 region is CASKSGTGGIQPQHF. The CDR3 DNA reads as TGTGCCAGCAAGTCTGGGACAGGGGGCATTCAGCCCCAGCATTTT.

The V and J genes are TRBV19 and TRBJ2-2; 11 positions match TRBD2. The CDR3 extends over 18 amino acids. Germline V gives CDR1 LNHDA, CDR2 SQIVND (reference sequence). J was trimmed by 5 bases and V by 5 bases; bases with no gene match: 13. The CDR3, as DNA: TGTGCCAGTAGTGCCCATAGCGGGGGGGCCTCGGGGACCGGGGAGCTGTTTTTT. Translated, it gives CASSAHSGGASGTGELFF.

The rearrangement joins TRBV19 to TRBJ2-7; D might be TRBD2 (5 bases). The CDR3 totals 13 residues. Germline V gene data show CDR1 as LNHDA and CDR2 as SQIVND (reference sequence). V lost 7 bases to trimming and J lost 3 bases, with 13 bases between them. The CDR3 loop is CASKSGVDYEQYF. CDR3 sequence (DNA): TGTGCCAGTAAATCCGGGGTCGACTACGAGCAGTACTTC.

The rearrangement joins TRBV4-2 to TRBJ2-1, with a weak D call TRBD2 (6 bases). The V end lost 8 bases, the J end lost 0 bases, and 17 bases lay between the germline ends. Looked up from germline, CDR1 is LGHNA and CDR2 is YNFKEQ. There are 16 residues in the CDR3. CDR3 DNA: TGTGCCAGCGCAATCCCGGGAGCCCCCTCCTACAATGAGCAGTTCTTC. Amino acid sequence: CASAIPGAPSYNEQFF.